This TCR beta chain was captured in a study of T cell responses to AZD1222 COVID-19 vaccine. The study, taken as a whole, reports: At baseline, just six AZD1222 recipients tested seropositive. CD4 TCRs covered the whole spike, strongest at regions 160-218 and 743-854. Samples come after the peak T cell response, not at day 14.

Second-dose timings of about 4 or about 12 weeks were pooled. Generated by immunoSEQ multiplex PCR, the TCRdb table keeps only in-frame clones and is missing some. The sample contains over 110,000 clones, around 91% of which appear only once. CDR3 length: 15 amino acids. Deletions cut 2 bases from V and 5 bases from J, with 15 bases between. The germline CDR1 and CDR2 sequences are KGHSH and LQKENI. With respect to this clone: What it binds is not known.

The gene calls are TRBV18 and TRBJ2-5; the D gene is possibly TRBD1 (5 bases). The receptor comes from an adult who received the AZD1222 COVID-19 vaccine. The specimen comprised peripheral blood, sampled 28 days after the second AZD1222 dose. The CDR3 sequence is CASSPSQGGRETQYF. DNA for the CDR3: TGTGCCAGCTCACCAAGCCAGGGCGGCAGGGAGACCCAGTACTTC.